A selection of T cell receptor beta chains follows, all from one sample in a study of IL-17A CD8 T cells in psoriatic arthritis synovium. Only in-frame clones appear in the TCRdb table, and some are missing; sequencing was by immunoSEQ multiplex PCR. The repertoire holds 2,100 or so clones, with under 75% as singletons. Sequencing was performed on memory CD8+ T cells from synovial fluid. These receptors all stem from a human donor with psoriatic arthritis. The CDR3 runs from the conserved cysteine through the conserved F or W. A D gene is named only where the DNA matches it firmly. Some rows mark clone size as missing; the rest say once, few, many or name a class of expanded clone.

>TRBJ2-2|-|TRBV19|-|17
TGTGCCAGTAGGACCTCTTATTACGGGCAGAACACCGGGGAGCTGTTTTTT
CASRTSYYGQNTGELFF
>TRBJ2-1|-|TRBV27|-|15
TGTGCCAGCAGTACAGACCCATTCATTCACAATGAGCAGTTCTTC
CASSTDPFIHNEQFF
>TRBJ2-5|-|TRBV5-5|-|15
TGTGCCAGCAGCTTGGGAGGTCAGCATTGGGAGACCCAGTACTTC
CASSLGGQHWETQYF
>TRBJ2-6|-|TRBV6-5|few|14
TGTGCCAGCAGTTACTCGGGTGGGGCCAACGTCCTGACTTTC
CASSYSGGANVLTF
>TRBJ1-5|TRBD1|TRBV19|-|14
TGTGCCAGTAAGCCGACAGGGGCCAATCAGCCCCAGCATTTT
CASKPTGANQPQHF
>TRBJ2-6|-|TRBV5-8|-|18
TGTGCCAGCCCTTCAGGTCATTCCACACAAAGTCGGGCCAACGTCCTGACTTTC
CASPSGHSTQSRANVLTF
>TRBJ2-2|-|TRBV4-3|few|14
TGCGCCAGCAGCCAAGACCCAACTACCGGGGAGCTGTTTTTT
CASSQDPTTGELFF
>TRBJ2-3|-|TRBV13|-|15
TGTGCCAGCAGCTCTAAATCACTAGCTTCAGATACGCAGTATTTT
CASSSKSLASDTQYF
>TRBJ2-1|-|TRBV14|-|14
TGTGCCAGCAGCCCCACTAGGAAGTACAATGAGCAGTTCTTC
CASSPTRKYNEQFF
>TRBJ2-7|TRBD2|TRBV2|-|14
TGTGCCAGCCTCGGGAGGGCCTCCCTCTACGAGCAGTACTTC
CASLGRASLYEQYF
>TRBJ2-3|TRBD2|TRBV6-6|-|14
TGTGCCAGTAGTATAGCGGGAGAATCGGATACGCAGTATTTT
CASSIAGESDTQYF
>TRBJ2-3|-|TRBV7-6|-|14
TGTGCCAGCAGCGCCGGGACTGGCACAGATACGCAGTATTTT
CASSAGTGTDTQYF
>TRBJ1-4|-|TRBV6-1|-|14
TGTGCCAGCAACCTCGGGGGTATCAATGAAAAACTGTTTTTT
CASNLGGINEKLFF
>TRBJ2-1|TRBD2|TRBV5-1|-|14
TGCGCCAGCAGGGATAGCGGGGTAAACAATGAGCAGTTCTTC
CASRDSGVNNEQFF
>TRBJ1-1|-|TRBV5-6|hyperexpanded|14
TGTGCCAGCAGCCCCGGCTCGGGGACCACTGAAGCTTTCTTT
CASSPGSGTTEAFF
>TRBJ2-3|TRBD2|TRBV7-8|-|17
TGTGCCAGCAGCTTAAACCCAGGGACTATGCTGTCAGATACGCAGTATTTT
CASSLNPGTMLSDTQYF
>TRBJ1-6|-|TRBV19|-|16
TGTGCCAGTAGTTCCCCCGCTCCGGGGAGAGGTTCACCCCTCCACTTT
CASSSPAPGRGSPLHF
>TRBJ2-5|TRBD1|TRBV4-1|-|15
TGCGCCAGCAGCCAAGGGTGGGACAGGGAAGAGACCCAGTACTTC
CASSQGWDREETQYF
>TRBJ2-5|TRBD2|TRBV11-2|few|18
TGTGCCAGCAGCTTAGGGGCAGTAGCGGGAGGGCCCCAGGAGACCCAGTACTTC
CASSLGAVAGGPQETQYF
>TRBJ2-1|-|TRBV6-6|-|13
TGTGCCAGCAGTTACAAAGGAGGCAATGAGCAGTTCTTC
CASSYKGGNEQFF